These 22 T cell receptor beta chains were all obtained from the same sample, sequenced in a study of cytotoxic CD8 clonotypes in ibrutinib-treated CLL. Here immunoSEQ multiplex PCR was the method, and the copy in TCRdb shows in-frame clones only, minus some. The table records roughly 220,000 clones, 70% of them present only once. The source material was PBMCs, sampled after 12 months of ibrutinib treatment. The source is a human donor with chronic lymphocytic leukemia.

The V call is TRBV18, the J call TRBJ1-3; D is possibly TRBD1 (5 bases). V shed 5 bases and J shed 1 base, with 6 bases lying between them. Germline V gene sequence: CDR1 KGHSH, CDR2 LQKENI. The length of the CDR3 is 13 residues. CDR3 nucleotide sequence: TGTGCCAGCTCAGGGGGTTCTGGAAACACCATATATTTT. Encoded protein: CASSGGSGNTIYF.

The V gene is TRBV19, the J gene TRBJ2-2, with D unresolved. This CDR3 contains 13 residues. V lost 4 bases and J lost 3, with 6 bases in between. The germline V gene has CDR1 LNHDA and CDR2 SQIVND (reference sequence). The CDR3 region is CASSTLYTGELFF. Written as DNA, the CDR3 is TGTGCCAGTAGTACCTTATACACCGGGGAGCTGTTTTTT.

V is TRBV7-6 and J is TRBJ1-5; no clear D gene. The ends were cut back, 6 bases at V and 3 bases at J, with 12 bases in the middle. CDR3 length: 14 residues. CDR1 and CDR2 (germline): SGHVS, FNYEAQ. The DNA of the CDR3 is TGTGCCAGCAGTCCACGGGCCGCCAATCAGCCCCAGCATTTT. Its protein is CASSPRAANQPQHF.

This clone was seen a few times. This chain uses TRBV30 with TRBJ2-7; D might be TRBD1 (5 bases). The V end was cut by 2 bases, the J end by 3 bases, with 14 bases between. The CDR3 has 14 amino acids. From germline, CDR1 is GTSNPN and CDR2 SVGIG (reference sequence). This chain's CDR3 is CAWSSGQGNYEQYF. CDR3 in DNA: TGTGCCTGGAGTTCTGGGCAGGGAAACTACGAGCAGTACTTC.

This chain uses TRBV28 with TRBJ2-7, with D perhaps matching TRBD2 (6 bases). From germline, CDR1 is MDHEN and CDR2 SYDVKM. Deletions cut 5 bases from V and 4 bases from J, with 12 bases between. CDR3 length: 13 amino acids. The CDR3 reads CASSPGSRYEQYF. CDR3 nucleotides: TGTGCCAGCAGTCCCGGGAGCAGGTACGAGCAGTACTTC. Together with reference TRBV28 and TRBJ2-7, the CDR3 gives the full variable domain: DVKVTQSSRYLVKRTGEKVFLECVQDMDHENMFWYRQDPGLGLRLIYFSYDVKMKEKGDIPEGYSVSREKKERFSLILESASTNQTSMYLCASSPGSRYEQYFGPGTRLTVT.

The V and J genes are TRBV27 and TRBJ2-7; 10 bases map to TRBD1. The CDR3 covers 13 residues. V lost 4 bases and J lost 6; bases outside the gene matches: 3. Germline lookup yields CDR1 MNHEY and CDR2 SMNVEV (reference sequence). In DNA, the CDR3 is TGTGCCAGCAGTTCGACAGGGGGCAGCGAGCAGTACTTC. Amino acids: CASSSTGGSEQYF.

J is TRBJ2-5 and V is TRBV11-3; 10 positions match TRBD1. The V gene's germline CDR1 is SGHNT and CDR2 YENEEA. The CDR3 runs 16 residues. The J segment lost 5 bases and the V segment lost 5 bases, leaving 11 bases of the junction unmatched. The chain's CDR3 is CASSTDRGLNRETQYF. The CDR3 DNA follows: TGTGCCAGCAGCACCGACAGGGGGCTGAATCGGGAGACCCAGTACTTC.

For this clone: The final CDR3 position lacks the conserved phenylalanine or tryptophan, pointing to a likely read error. The chain links TRBV5-1 to TRBJ1-6, with 10 nucleotides matching TRBD1. The CDR3 consists of 18 residues. Germline CDR1 and CDR2: SGHRS and YFSETQ. Unmatched junction bases numbered 13, after V lost 0 bases and J lost 10 bases. The CDR3, as DNA: TGCGCCAGCAGCTTGGTTGCCCCGACAGGGGGCGGGACATCACCCCTCCACCTT. It codes for CASSLVAPTGGGTSPLHL.

This chain joins TRBV7-6 and TRBJ1-5; D is possibly TRBD1 (6 bases). Trimming stripped 5 bases from V and 4 bases from J, with 18 bases between. CDR3 length equals 16 residues. Looked up from germline, CDR1 is SGHVS and CDR2 is FNYEAQ. The CDR3 is CASSENGGRVNQPQHF. CDR3 DNA sequence: TGTGCCAGCAGCGAGAACGGGGGCAGGGTGAATCAGCCCCAGCATTTT.

This clone was seen just once. The chain links TRBV11-2 to TRBJ2-7, with D unclear. CDR1 is SGHAT and CDR2 is FQNNGV in the germline V gene. Trimming removed 6 bases from V and 0 bases from J, with 12 bases in between. The CDR3 length is 14 residues. The CDR3: CASRLGSSSYEQYF. The DNA of the CDR3 is TGTGCCAGCAGATTGGGCTCGAGCTCCTACGAGCAGTACTTC.

This clone was counted a few times. This chain links TRBV6-4 with TRBJ2-4, with D possibly being TRBD2 (5 bases). V was trimmed by 5 bases and J by 7 bases, leaving 12 bases between them. Germline V gene lookup returns CDR1 MRHNA and CDR2 SNTAGT. The CDR3 extends over 13 amino acids. Written as DNA, the CDR3 is TGTGCCAGCAGTCTGGACTCGGGCAACATTCAGTACTTC. Amino acid sequence: CASSLDSGNIQYF.

This clone was detected only a few times. The chain is built from TRBV28 and TRBJ2-7, with 9 bases lining up with TRBD2. Unmatched junction bases numbered 6, after V lost 10 bases and J lost 2 bases. Germline V lookup: CDR1 MDHEN, CDR2 SYDVKM. This CDR3 spans 13 amino acids. CDR3 in DNA: TGTGCCACCCTAGCGGGAAGCGCCTACGAGCAGTACTTC. Its translation: CATLAGSAYEQYF. Combining the CDR3 with reference TRBV28 and TRBJ2-7 gives the whole variable domain DVKVTQSSRYLVKRTGEKVFLECVQDMDHENMFWYRQDPGLGLRLIYFSYDVKMKEKGDIPEGYSVSREKKERFSLILESASTNQTSMYLCATLAGSAYEQYFGPGTRLTVT.

This clone was found a few times. The germline gene is not matched at one end of the junction; a read error may be the cause. The chain combines TRBV7-7 with TRBJ2-5, with D possibly matching TRBD2 (5 bases). The CDR3 extends over 15 amino acids. The germline V gene encodes CDR1 SSHAT and CDR2 FNYEAQ (reference sequence). As DNA, the CDR3 is TGTGCTAGCAGCCCCCTCCGGGGTTCCCAAGAGACCCAGTACTTC. It encodes CASSPLRGSQETQYF.

The chain joins TRBV9 to TRBJ1-5; 9 bases agree with TRBD1. This CDR3 spans 15 amino acids. J was trimmed by 2 bases and V by 4 bases; bases with no gene match: 4. Germline loops: CDR1 SGDLS, CDR2 YYNGEE. The CDR3 region is CASSRGQGRNQPQHF. The CDR3 DNA sequence: TGTGCCAGCAGCAGAGGACAGGGGCGCAATCAGCCCCAGCATTTT.

This chain connects TRBV11-2 to TRBJ1-2; no definite D call. Trimming cost V 1 base and J 5 bases, with 14 bases left between them. Germline CDR1 is SGHAT and CDR2 is FQNNGV. The CDR3 consists of 15 residues. The CDR3 region is CASSLGTASPYGYTF. CDR3 in DNA: TGTGCCAGCAGCTTAGGGACCGCCAGTCCTTATGGCTACACCTTC.

V usage is TRBV7-2 and J usage is TRBJ1-5; 9 bases agree with TRBD1. The CDR3 extends over 14 amino acids. Looked up from germline, CDR1 is SGHTA and CDR2 is FQGNSA. Trimming removed 3 bases from V and 6 bases from J; junction bases left unmatched: 3. The DNA of the CDR3 is TGTGCCAGCAGCTTCGGACAGGGGAGTCAGCCCCAGCATTTT. This gives the protein CASSFGQGSQPQHF. Full variable domain (remainder filled in from reference TRBV7-2 and TRBJ1-5): GAGVSQSPSNKVTEKGKDVELRCDPISGHTALYWYRQSLGQGLEFLIYFQGNSAPDKSGLPSDRFSAERTGGSVSTLTIQRTQQEDSAVYLCASSFGQGSQPQHFGDGTRLSIL.

DNA for the CDR3: TGTGCCAGCAGTTACTCGGACAGGCCTGAGACCCAGTACTTC. It translates to CASSYSDRPETQYF. The chain carries TRBV6-6 and TRBJ2-5; 7 bases are a match to TRBD1. This CDR3 contains 14 residues. Germline CDR1 is MNHNY and CDR2 is SVGAGI (reference sequence). Trimming cost V 0 bases and J 5 bases; bases outside gene matches: 3.

V gene TRBV7-6 combines with J gene TRBJ2-7; the D gene is possibly TRBD1 (6 bases). Trimming took off 4 bases at V and 5 bases at J, with 9 bases between the two ends. The V gene's germline CDR1 is SGHVS and CDR2 FNYEAQ. The CDR3 sequence is 12 residues long. As DNA, the CDR3 is TGTGCCAGCAGCTACAGGGTCGACGAGCAGTACTTC. Translation: CASSYRVDEQYF.

This chain uses TRBV7-9 with TRBJ2-7; D is uncertain. V lost 1 base to trimming and J lost 0 bases, with 13 bases between them. CDR3 size: 16 residues. CDR1 SEHNR and CDR2 FQNEAQ come from the germline V gene (reference sequence). The CDR3 sequence: CASSLGTVMSSYEQYF. DNA for the CDR3: TGTGCCAGCAGCTTAGGGACCGTGATGAGCTCCTACGAGCAGTACTTC.

The DNA for the CDR3 is TGTGCCAGCGGATGGGGCAATGAGCAGTTCTTC. Amino acid sequence: CASGWGNEQFF. The chain is built from TRBV7-2 and TRBJ2-1; D is unresolved. CDR1 is SGHTA and CDR2 is FQGNSA in the germline V gene. Trimming cost V 8 bases and J 6 bases, with 8 bases left between them. The CDR3 is 11 amino acids.

This clone is a singleton in its sample. V gene TRBV10-2 combines with J gene TRBJ2-5, with a possible D match to TRBD2 (6 bases). Trimming pared 6 bases from V and 7 bases from J, leaving 21 bases between. The germline gives CDR1 WSHSY, CDR2 SAAADI. The CDR3 has 15 amino acids. The CDR3 coding sequence is TGCGCCAGCAGGAACGAGGACTACCGCGGAGCGACCCAGTACTTC. As protein: CASRNEDYRGATQYF.

V usage is TRBV18 and J usage is TRBJ2-7, with 11 bases lining up with TRBD1. The germline gives CDR1 KGHSH, CDR2 LQKENI. The length of the CDR3 is 15 residues. The V gene end was trimmed by 2 bases and the J gene end by 3 bases; junction bases not matched to a gene: 3. CDR3 sequence (DNA): TGTGCCAGCTCACCAAGGACAGGGGGCCGCTACGAGCAGTACTTC. It yields the protein CASSPRTGGRYEQYF. Complete variable domain (other parts from reference TRBV18 and TRBJ2-7): NAGVMQNPRHLVRRRGQEARLRCSPMKGHSHVYWYRQLPEEGLKFMVYLQKENIIDESGMPKERFSAEFPKEGPSILRIQQVVRGDSAAYFCASSPRTGGRYEQYFGPGTRLTVT.